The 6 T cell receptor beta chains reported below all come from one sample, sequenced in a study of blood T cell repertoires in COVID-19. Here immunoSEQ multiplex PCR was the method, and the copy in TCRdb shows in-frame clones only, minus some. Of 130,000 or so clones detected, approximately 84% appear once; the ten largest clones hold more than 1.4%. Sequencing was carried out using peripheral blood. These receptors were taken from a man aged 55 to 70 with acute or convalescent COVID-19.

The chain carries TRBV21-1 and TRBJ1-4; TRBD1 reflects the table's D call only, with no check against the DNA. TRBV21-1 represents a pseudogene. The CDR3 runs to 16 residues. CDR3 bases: TGTGCCAGCAGCAAAGGGACAGCCACTAATAATGAAAAACTGTTTTTT. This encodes CASSKGTATNNEKLFF.

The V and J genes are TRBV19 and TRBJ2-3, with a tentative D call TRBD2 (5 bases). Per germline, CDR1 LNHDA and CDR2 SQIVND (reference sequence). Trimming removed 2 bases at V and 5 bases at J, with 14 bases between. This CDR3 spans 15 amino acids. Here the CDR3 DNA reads TGTGCCAGTAGTATAAATCGGGGTCGGGGAGATACGCAGTATTTT. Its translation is CASSINRGRGDTQYF.

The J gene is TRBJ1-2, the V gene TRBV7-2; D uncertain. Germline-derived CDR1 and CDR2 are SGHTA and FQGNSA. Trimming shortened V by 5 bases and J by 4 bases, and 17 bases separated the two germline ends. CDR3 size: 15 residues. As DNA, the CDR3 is TGTGCCAGCAGCATCGACTCCAAACTGGGCTATGGCTACACCTTC. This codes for CASSIDSKLGYGYTF.

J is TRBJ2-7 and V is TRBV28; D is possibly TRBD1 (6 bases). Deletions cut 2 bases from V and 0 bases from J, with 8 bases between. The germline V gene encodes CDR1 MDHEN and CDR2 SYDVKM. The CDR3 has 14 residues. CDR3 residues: CASSLTGSSYEQYF. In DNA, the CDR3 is TGTGCCAGCAGTTTAACAGGGAGCTCCTACGAGCAGTACTTC.

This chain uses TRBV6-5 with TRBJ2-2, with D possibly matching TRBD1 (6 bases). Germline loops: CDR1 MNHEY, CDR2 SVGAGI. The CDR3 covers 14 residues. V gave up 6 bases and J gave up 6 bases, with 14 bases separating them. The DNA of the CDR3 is TGTGCCAGCAGCGGGACAAGAGGTCCCGGGGAGCTGTTTTTT. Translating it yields CASSGTRGPGELFF.

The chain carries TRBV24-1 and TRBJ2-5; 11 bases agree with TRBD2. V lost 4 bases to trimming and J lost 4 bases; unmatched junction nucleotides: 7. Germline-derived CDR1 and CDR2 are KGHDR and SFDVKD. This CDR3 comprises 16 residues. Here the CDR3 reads CATSDRSGGARETQYF. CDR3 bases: TGTGCCACCAGTGACCGTAGCGGGGGGGCCCGAGAGACCCAGTACTTC.